What follows are 16 T cell receptor beta chains derived from one specimen sequenced in a study of CD8 T cells in Susac syndrome. RNA amounts of about 0.45 to 1 ug underwent reverse transcription with random hexamers. MiXCR, applied by TCRdb to the immunoSEQ multiplex PCR reads, yields one record per CDR3 protein. The sample consists of some 190,000 distinct CDR3 sequences, 93% of them appearing once. Sequences were obtained from CD4+ T cells from PBMCs. These receptors all stem from a human donor in good health.

The sample holds one count of this clonotype. The chain recombines TRBV21-1 with TRBJ1-6. TRBV21-1 is listed as a pseudogene. This CDR3 is 13 amino acids long. CDR3 loop: CASSSEEVTPLHF. The DNA of the CDR3 is TGTGCCAGCAGCTCAGAAGAAGTTACACCCCTCCACTTT.

The rearrangement joins TRBV5-1 to TRBJ1-1; D is possibly TRBD1 (5 bases). This CDR3 comprises 14 residues. Germline CDR1 is SGHRS and CDR2 is YFSETQ. The ends were cut back, 4 bases at V and 5 bases at J, with 15 bases in the middle. The CDR3 loop is CASSPGQWGTEAFF. The CDR3 bases are TGCGCCAGCAGCCCCGGACAATGGGGGACTGAAGCTTTCTTT.

This clonotype has only one observation. V and J are TRBV20-1 and TRBJ1-5; 8 nucleotides align to TRBD1. CDR3 length: 14 amino acids. Per germline, CDR1 DFQATT and CDR2 SNEGSKA (reference sequence). Trimming took 5 bases from V and 6 from J; bases not matched to a gene: 9. The CDR3 loop reads CSAGKQGAFQPQHF. The DNA of the CDR3 is TGCAGTGCTGGGAAGCAGGGGGCATTTCAGCCCCAGCATTTT.

This clonotype was seen only once. The chain is built from TRBV27 and TRBJ1-6; a possible D gene is TRBD1 (6 bases). CDR3 size: 14 residues. Trimming removed 5 bases from V and 10 bases from J, with 15 bases in between. Germline V gives CDR1 MNHEY, CDR2 SMNVEV (reference sequence). Here the CDR3 DNA reads TGTGCCAGCAGTACCAGGACAGTTAGCTCACCCCTCCACTTT. Encoded protein: CASSTRTVSSPLHF.

This rearrangement joins TRBV29-1 to TRBJ2-6; 9 bases match TRBD2. The CDR3 runs 17 residues. V trimming: 1 base; J trimming: 4 bases; junction bases outside the gene matches: 8. CDR1 and CDR2 (germline): SQVTM, ANQGSEA. The CDR3 here is CSVEAGGGAAGANVLTF. The CDR3 DNA is TGCAGCGTTGAAGCCGGCGGGGGGGCGGCCGGGGCCAACGTCCTGACTTTC.

The chain is built from TRBV29-1 and TRBJ1-2; 8 nucleotides match TRBD1. The CDR3 spans 14 residues. Germline lookup yields CDR1 SQVTM and CDR2 ANQGSEA. Trimming removed 6 bases from V and 6 bases from J; junction bases left unmatched: 12. This CDR3 reads CSVSWRGRGHGYTF. In DNA, the CDR3 is TGCAGCGTCTCCTGGAGGGGCAGGGGGCATGGCTACACCTTC.

The rearrangement joins TRBV12-3 or TRBV12-4 to TRBJ2-3; possible D gene TRBD1, 6 bases. The CDR3 sequence is 14 residues long. The V gene lost 5 bases and the J gene lost 4 bases, with 13 bases spanning the gap. CDR3 residues: CASSANRVADTQYF. CDR3 coding DNA: TGTGCCAGCAGTGCGAACAGGGTAGCAGATACGCAGTATTTT.

V and J are TRBV7-8 and TRBJ1-1; D unresolved. This CDR3 contains 14 residues. Germline CDR1 SGHVS, CDR2 FQNEAQ. Trimming removed 3 bases at V and 1 base at J, with 9 bases between. The CDR3 DNA reads as TGTGCCAGCAGCTTCTCGGTCCCGAACACTGAAGCTTTCTTT. Protein product: CASSFSVPNTEAFF.

The chain carries TRBV5-1 and TRBJ1-1; no clear D gene. V was trimmed by 0 bases and J by 11 bases, leaving 17 bases between them. The length of the CDR3 is 14 residues. Germline CDR1 and CDR2: SGHRS and YFSETQ. The CDR3 DNA reads TGCGCCAGCAGCTTGGCCGTAGGTGCCTTTAATGCTTTCTTT. Protein product: CASSLAVGAFNAFF.

The chain links TRBV7-6 to TRBJ1-1; D unclear. The CDR3 is 15 amino acids. Deletions cut 5 bases from V and 0 bases from J, with 13 bases between. Germline V gene lookup returns CDR1 SGHVS and CDR2 FNYEAQ. As DNA, the CDR3 is TGTGCCAGCAGCCCTATGCGGGTCATGAACACTGAAGCTTTCTTT. Translating gives CASSPMRVMNTEAFF.

The V and J genes are TRBV30 and TRBJ2-2; the D is unclear. There are 13 residues in the CDR3. The V gene lost 0 bases and the J gene lost 7 bases, with 9 bases spanning the gap. Germline values: CDR1 GTSNPN, CDR2 SVGIG (reference sequence). The CDR3 loop reads CAWSVRSFGELFF. Written as DNA, the CDR3 is TGTGCCTGGAGTGTAAGGAGTTTCGGGGAGCTGTTTTTT.

The chain employs TRBV3-1 and TRBJ2-2; unclear D gene. The CDR3 runs to 13 residues. The V gene's germline CDR1 is LGHDT and CDR2 YNNKEL (reference sequence). V dropped 0 bases and J dropped 7 bases, with 6 bases sitting between them. The CDR3 reads CASSQEGFGELFF. The CDR3 nucleotides read TGTGCCAGCAGCCAAGAGGGTTTCGGGGAGCTGTTTTTT.

This chain links TRBV29-1 with TRBJ1-1; 7 positions agree with TRBD1. V shed 7 bases, J shed 1 base, and the junction held 6 bases outside the gene matches. Germline CDR1 is SQVTM and CDR2 is ANQGSEA. This CDR3 spans 13 amino acids. CDR3 coding DNA: TGCAGCGCCTTGGACAGGAAGAACACTGAAGCTTTCTTT. Its protein is CSALDRKNTEAFF.

This clonotype was seen a few times. The chain combines TRBV5-1 with TRBJ2-1; 12 positions match TRBD2. The V gene end was trimmed by 2 bases and the J gene end by 6 bases; junction bases not matched to a gene: 9. The CDR3 covers 17 residues. The V gene's germline CDR1 is SGHRS and CDR2 YFSETQ. The CDR3 nucleotides read TGCGCCAGCAGCTTCGGTCTAGCGGGGGGGCCGGGCAATGAGCAGTTCTTC. Translating it yields CASSFGLAGGPGNEQFF.

The chain couples TRBV7-2 to TRBJ2-3, with D uncertain. V gave up 0 bases and J gave up 10 bases, with 11 bases separating them. CDR1 SGHTA and CDR2 FQGNSA come from the germline V gene. The CDR3 is 13 amino acids. The CDR3, as DNA: TGTGCCAGCAGCTTAGCGCGTGATAGGGCGCAGTATTTT. Translation: CASSLARDRAQYF.

The V and J genes are TRBV5-6 and TRBJ2-5; D is unclear. Per germline, CDR1 SGHDT and CDR2 YYEEEE. Trimming took 3 bases from V and 3 from J, leaving 18 bases between them. The CDR3 covers 16 residues. The CDR3 DNA reads TGTGCCAGCAGCTGGAGAACGGGTACACCTGAAGAGACCCAGTACTTC. Its protein is CASSWRTGTPEETQYF.